This TCR beta chain was captured in a study of blood T cells in healthy people across ages. Using a J-beta primer mix together with a sample-barcoded 5' primer, a second PCR was run for roughly 6 to 12 cycles. All samples gave at least 2.5 million CDR3-containing paired-end reads. TCRdb used MiXCR to reprocess the 5' RACE reads, holding one entry per CDR3 protein. The profile shows around 800,000 distinct CDR3 sequences, around two fifths of them singletons. A word on this clonotype: This may be a read error, as it is one base from a much larger clone.

V dropped 2 bases and J dropped 5 bases, with 16 bases sitting between them. This CDR3 has 15 amino acids. Germline assignment: CDR1 MNHEY and CDR2 SMNVEV (reference sequence). The rearrangement links TRBV27 to TRBJ2-7; D uncertain. Material: blood. This clonotype was sampled from a man in his 60s in good health. CDR3 DNA: TGTGCCAGCAGTTTAGCCCCAGACCCGGACCACGAGCAGTACTTC. It codes for CASSLAPDPDHEQYF.